This T cell receptor beta chain was identified in a study of T cells in Graves' hyperthyroidism and ophthalmopathy. The definition of stable Graves' hyperthyroidism was no ophthalmopathy progression within 18 months. The CDR3 covers 15 residues. V shed 4 bases, J shed 2 bases, and the junction held 7 bases outside the gene matches. The germline V gene has CDR1 DFQATT and CDR2 SNEGSKA (reference sequence). Amplification of TCR beta CDR3 regions was performed using RNA transcripts as template. In the first-round RT-PCR of the TCR CDR3, the HTBI primer set was used. TCRdb fed the multiplex PCR reads into MiXCR, producing one record per CDR3 protein. The sample carries more than 450,000 distinct CDR3 sequences, approximately 15% recorded once.

The sequenced sample consisted of blood. The chain links TRBV20-1 to TRBJ2-7, with 11 nucleotides matching TRBD2. The source is a woman in her thirties or forties with Graves' hyperthyroidism. CDR3 sequence: CSAMSTSGVTYEQYF. The DNA of the CDR3 is TGCAGTGCTATGTCGACTAGCGGGGTTACCTACGAGCAGTACTTC.